This T cell receptor beta chain was profiled in a study of cytomegalovirus exposure and HLA in healthy donors. The assay was immunoSEQ multiplex PCR, and TCRdb's table has in-frame clones only and misses some. This table holds 200,000 to 300,000 clones, about 90% found once. Notes on the study in general: Diagnosis of cytomegalovirus status made by the classifier reportedly showed high specificity and sensitivity. It was about 180 TCR beta chains that were listed as cytomegalovirus-associated.

There are 16 residues in the CDR3. Per the germline V gene, CDR1 is SGHDT and CDR2 is YYEEEE. Trimming shortened V by 0 bases and J by 7 bases, and 16 bases separated the two germline ends. As for this clone: Its antigen is still unknown.

J is TRBJ1-4 and V is TRBV5-6; weak D call: TRBD1 (6 bases). The sequencing input was PBMCs. The TCR sequence derives from a woman aged 25 to 45 in good health and CMV-seronegative. As DNA, the CDR3 is TGTGCCAGCAGCTTGGCCGTGGCAGGGGATGGTGAAAAACTGTTTTTT. The encoded protein is CASSLAVAGDGEKLFF. Using reference TRBV5-6 and TRBJ1-4 for the parts outside the CDR3, the full variable domain is DAGVTQSPTHLIKTRGQQVTLRCSPKSGHDTVSWYQQALGQGPQFIFQYYEEEERQRGNFPDRFSGHQFPNYSSELNVNALLLGDSALYLCASSLAVAGDGEKLFFGSGTQLSVL.